Listed here is a single T cell receptor beta chain. This CDR3 spans 13 amino acids. Germline V gene sequence: CDR1 GTSNPN, CDR2 SVGIG (reference sequence). V lost 0 bases to trimming and J lost 6 bases, with 9 bases between them. The data derive from a study of cytomegalovirus exposure and HLA in healthy donors. Amplification used 60 Vbeta primers and 13 Jbeta primers. Here immunoSEQ multiplex PCR was the method, and the copy in TCRdb shows in-frame clones only, minus some. Among some 150,000 clones listed, nearly 80% were seen once. Sequencing was performed on PBMCs. This sequence joins TRBV30 and TRBJ1-5, with D perhaps TRBD1 (6 bases). The receptor comes from a male donor in good health and CMV-seronegative. The CDR3 sequence: CAWSVGGGQPQHF. CDR3 bases: TGTGCCTGGAGTGTAGGGGGGGGTCAGCCCCAGCATTTT. Full variable domain (remainder filled in from reference TRBV30 and TRBJ1-5): SQTIHQWPATLVQPVGSPLSLECTVEGTSNPNLYWYRQAAGRGLQLLFYSVGIGQISSEVPQNLSASRPQDRQFILSSKKLLLSDSGFYLCAWSVGGGQPQHFGDGTRLSIL.